This T cell receptor (beta chain) originates from a study of blood T cell repertoires in COVID-19. The CDR3 is 14 amino acids. From germline, CDR1 is SNHLY and CDR2 FYNNEI. V was trimmed by 7 bases and J by 0 bases, leaving 12 bases between them. Original methodology: Estimation of nucleated cell counts was performed using reference gene primer amplification. The data were produced by immunoSEQ multiplex PCR, yet TCRdb's version contains in-frame clones alone and is incomplete. V and J calls and clone size are copied from that table; D and trimming were computed from the DNA. The sample carries about 160,000 clones, roughly 90% recorded once.

The sequence came from a man aged 45-60 years with acute or convalescent COVID-19. The rearrangement joins TRBV2 to TRBJ1-1; maybe TRBD1 (5 bases). Sample: peripheral blood. The CDR3 nucleotides are TGTGCCAGCACGTGGCAGGGCATGAACACTGAAGCTTTCTTT. This gives the protein CASTWQGMNTEAFF. Full variable domain (remainder filled in from reference TRBV2 and TRBJ1-1): EPEVTQTPSHQVTQMGQEVILRCVPISNHLYFYWYRQILGQKVEFLVSFYNNEISEKSEIFDDQFSVERPDGSNFTLKIRSTKLEDSAMYFCASTWQGMNTEAFFGQGTRLTVV.